The T cell receptor (beta chain) described here comes from a study of blood T cell repertoires in COVID-19. As processed by the authors: Amplification with reference gene primers provided the estimates of nucleated cell counts. TCRdb's table, derived via immunoSEQ multiplex PCR, lists solely in-frame clones and lacks some. V, J and clone size are those of that table, while D and trimming were read from the DNA. The data show roughly 59,000 clones, around 80% seen once. This clone appeared a few times. The receptor comes from a man at least 80 years old with acute or convalescent COVID-19. Specimen: peripheral blood.

CDR3 in DNA: TGCGCCAGCAGCTTGACAGGGGCGAACACTGAAGCTTTCTTT. Translated: CASSLTGANTEAFF. V and J are TRBV5-1 and TRBJ1-1, with 7 nucleotides matching TRBD1. Germline values: CDR1 SGHRS, CDR2 YFSETQ. The V segment lost 1 base and the J segment 1 base; nucleotides outside the gene matches: 1. The CDR3 is 14 residues long.